The text below deals with one T cell receptor beta chain. This sample was included in a study of blood T cell repertoires in COVID-19. Study summary: The samples span acute and convalescent COVID-19 from the United States, Italy and Spain.

Per the original data handling: It was from reference gene primer amplification that nucleated cell counts were estimated. Sequencing used immunoSEQ multiplex PCR; TCRdb keeps in-frame clones, though not all of them. The V and J calls and clone size come from that table; D and trimming were worked out from the DNA. The sample has roughly 200,000 clones, approximately 92% seen once. Participants were aged roughly 18 to 90 years from about two dozen US areas. Assignment of participants to cohorts was predicated upon participant-reported clinical history. Trimming took 5 bases from V and 4 from J; bases not matched to a gene: 14. The CDR3 sequence is 18 residues long. Germline V gives CDR1 PRHDT, CDR2 FYEKMQ (reference sequence).

The V gene is TRBV13, the J gene TRBJ2-2; 9 bases match TRBD1. The TCR comes from a woman aged 40 to 55 with acute COVID-19. Sequences were obtained from PBMCs or T cells enriched from blood (not recorded which). This chain's CDR3 is CASSPWTGVIQSTGELFF. For the CDR3, the DNA is TGTGCCAGCAGCCCATGGACAGGGGTGATTCAAAGCACCGGGGAGCTGTTTTTT.